This TCR beta chain comes out of a study of blood T cell repertoires in COVID-19. Across the whole study: Both acute and convalescent COVID-19 samples were obtained from the United States, Italy and Spain. The cDNA or gDNA used as material had been derived from T cells, B-cell-depleted T cells, or PBMCs.

As originally analysed: Reference gene primer amplification gave estimated nucleated cell counts. Sequencing was performed with immunoSEQ multiplex PCR; in TCRdb, only in-frame clones are kept and a portion is missing. The DNA gave D and trimming, while V, J and clone size come from that table. This sample yields 380,000 or so clones, of which roughly nine tenths are seen a single time; more than 0.95% belongs to the top ten. V was cut by 4 bases and J by 5 bases, with 8 bases left in between. The germline CDR1 and CDR2 sequences are KGHDR and SFDVKD. This CDR3 spans 13 amino acids. Input material: peripheral blood. This sequence originates from a man aged 40-49 years with acute or convalescent COVID-19. The V call is TRBV24-1, the J call TRBJ1-5; no definite D call. The CDR3 DNA reads as TGTGCCACCAGTGACTCGAGGGATCAGCCCCAGCATTTT. Translation: CATSDSRDQPQHF.